This T cell receptor beta chain was sequenced for a study of OX40 agonist ivuxolimab in advanced cancers. Broader study findings: Low normalized T-cell clonal expansion was also seen in some nonresponders.

Turning to this clone: Antigen specificity is unknown.

The repertoire was sequenced with immunoSEQ multiplex PCR; TCRdb's copy has only in-frame clones and lacks some. The sample lists around 76,000 clones; 86% were seen once. The source was CD4+ or CD8+ T cells sorted from blood, collected in a trial of the OX40 agonist ivuxolimab. This receptor was obtained from an adult with an advanced solid tumor such as melanoma, head and neck, liver or kidney cancer.

CDR3 in DNA: TGTGCCAGCAGCTTGGACGTTTATGAGCAGTTCTTC. Its translation: CASSLDVYEQFF. The chain employs TRBV5-6 and TRBJ2-1, with D uncertain. CDR3 length equals 12 residues. Germline lookup yields CDR1 SGHDT and CDR2 YYEEEE. V lost 0 bases and J 8 bases, leaving 6 bases between the germline ends. The entire variable domain, with the rest obtained from reference TRBV5-6 and TRBJ2-1, is as follows: DAGVTQSPTHLIKTRGQQVTLRCSPKSGHDTVSWYQQALGQGPQFIFQYYEEEERQRGNFPDRFSGHQFPNYSSELNVNALLLGDSALYLCASSLDVYEQFFGPGTRLTVL.